One and the same sample provided the 20 T cell receptor beta chains below, sequenced in a study of T cell repertoires in cytomegalovirus infection. TCRdb independently ran MiXCR on the reads; one entry per CDR3 protein. This table holds 560,000 or so distinct CDR3 sequences, 16% found once. Sequencing was performed on CD8+ T cells from PBMCs. These receptor sequences come from a human donor in good health (CMV status not recorded). Some clones in this sample may be carry-over from other donors' samples.

A few counts support this clonotype. The chain is built from TRBV27 and TRBJ2-1, with D maybe TRBD1 (7 bases). Between the trimmed V and J ends, which lost 6 bases and 7 bases, there was a span of 13 bases. This CDR3 region has 13 residues. Germline lookup yields CDR1 MNHEY and CDR2 SMNVEV (reference sequence). The CDR3 region has the DNA TGTGCCAGCAGGAAGGGGGCGGGGAATGAGCAGTTCTTC. Protein product: CASRKGAGNEQFF.

This clonotype was seen just once. The gene calls are TRBV7-9 and TRBJ1-6; TRBD1 matches 7 bases. Trimming removed 3 bases from V and 9 bases from J; junction bases left unmatched: 8. The CDR3 extends over 15 amino acids. Germline-derived CDR1 and CDR2 are SEHNR and FQNEAQ (reference sequence). This CDR3 reads CASSFVQGETSPLHF. As DNA, the CDR3 is TGTGCCAGCAGCTTCGTCCAGGGGGAGACTTCACCCCTCCACTTT.

Many counts were recorded for this clonotype. The V call is TRBV11-2, the J call TRBJ2-2, with D maybe TRBD2 (5 bases). Germline loops: CDR1 SGHAT, CDR2 FQNNGV. The V and J ends lost 7 bases and 5 bases respectively, with 20 bases between them. The CDR3 runs 16 residues. CDR3 DNA sequence: TGTGCCAGCATCCCCTTCGCGGGCAGTCCAACCGGGGAGCTGTTTTTT. Its translation is CASIPFAGSPTGELFF.

This clonotype was seen ten or more times. The chain recombines TRBV12-3 or TRBV12-4 with TRBJ2-1; TRBD2 agrees at 8 bases. J was trimmed by 1 base and V by 3 bases; bases with no gene match: 11. The CDR3 has 18 amino acids. CDR3 in amino acids: CASSLARASGLSYNEQFF. The CDR3 nucleotides read TGTGCCAGCAGTTTGGCGCGGGCTAGCGGGCTTTCCTACAATGAGCAGTTCTTC.

In this sample, this clonotype turned up a few times. The rearrangement joins TRBV7-9 to TRBJ2-2, with TRBD2 as a possible D gene (6 bases). Germline V gene sequence: CDR1 SEHNR, CDR2 FQNEAQ (reference sequence). The CDR3 is 12 amino acids. V was trimmed by 8 bases and J by 5 bases, leaving 9 bases between them. CDR3 sequence reads: CASVGGTGELFF. In DNA, the CDR3 is TGTGCCAGCGTAGGAGGGACCGGGGAGCTGTTTTTT.

This clonotype has a handful of counts. This rearrangement joins TRBV7-9 to TRBJ2-2, with D possibly being TRBD1 (6 bases). Germline CDR1 reads SEHNR; CDR2 reads FQNEAQ (reference sequence). The CDR3 has 16 residues. Deletions cut 8 bases from V and 3 bases from J, with 19 bases between. The CDR3 bases are TGTGCCAGCCATGACTCAGGGGAAGGTTACACCGGGGAGCTGTTTTTT. It translates to CASHDSGEGYTGELFF.

This clonotype was picked up many times. The V gene is TRBV12-3 or TRBV12-4, the J gene TRBJ2-7; D tentatively reads TRBD1 or TRBD2 (5 bases each). The CDR3 extends over 15 amino acids. V shed 4 bases and J shed 3 bases, with 16 bases lying between them. The DNA for the CDR3 is TGTGCCAGCAGTTCACTGGACACGGCGGGCTACGAGCAGTACTTC. It specifies CASSSLDTAGYEQYF.

This clonotype was detected only a few times. The chain uses TRBV4-1 and TRBJ1-4; tentative D call: TRBD1 (6 bases). The CDR3 has 15 residues. V lost 5 bases and J 2 bases, leaving 12 bases between the germline ends. Looked up from germline, CDR1 is MGHRA and CDR2 is YSYEKL. The DNA for the CDR3 is TGCGCCAGCAGCGTCCGGGGGGCCACTAATGAAAAACTGTTTTTT. This gives the protein CASSVRGATNEKLFF.

At least ten counts were recorded for this clonotype. The rearrangement uses TRBV7-6 and TRBJ2-7; 12 bases map to TRBD2. Germline V lookup: CDR1 SGHVS, CDR2 FNYEAQ. This CDR3 has 18 residues. Losses at the gene ends were 2 bases for V and 0 bases for J; bases not matched to a gene: 8. The CDR3 reads CASSLQISTSGSSYEQYF. The DNA of the CDR3 is TGTGCCAGCAGCTTACAGATCTCGACTAGCGGGAGCTCCTACGAGCAGTACTTC.

This clonotype appeared many times. This chain connects TRBV7-9 to TRBJ2-5, with 8 bases aligning to TRBD2. With 5 bases clipped from V and 4 bases from J, the junction kept 9 bases outside the gene matches. The CDR3 is 15 residues long. Per the germline V gene, CDR1 is SEHNR and CDR2 is FQNEAQ (reference sequence). CDR3 loop: CASSPTGTSRETQYF. DNA of the CDR3: TGTGCCAGCAGCCCAACCGGGACTAGTAGAGAGACCCAGTACTTC.

This clonotype was recorded many times. The V call is TRBV4-2, the J call TRBJ1-1; D not certain. Germline V gene data show CDR1 as LGHNA and CDR2 as YNFKEQ. The CDR3 loop spans 12 amino acids. V gave up 5 bases and J gave up 5 bases, with 9 bases separating them. CDR3 sequence reads: CASSTLGTEAFF. CDR3 coding DNA: TGTGCCAGCAGCACCTTGGGGACTGAAGCTTTCTTT.

This clonotype was recorded at least ten times. The chain has TRBV4-2 and TRBJ2-1; D gene uncertain. The CDR3 consists of 16 residues. From germline, CDR1 is LGHNA and CDR2 YNFKEQ. V lost 0 bases and J 7 bases, leaving 16 bases between the germline ends. For the CDR3, the DNA is TGTGCCAGCAGCCAAGACCCCAGCCCCAGCGCTAATGAGCAGTTCTTC. Its translation: CASSQDPSPSANEQFF.

This clonotype was seen a few times. This chain uses TRBV28 with TRBJ2-7, with a tentative D call TRBD2 (5 bases). Trimming took off 5 bases at V and 1 base at J, with 12 bases between the two ends. This CDR3 is built from 14 residues. Germline CDR1 reads MDHEN; CDR2 reads SYDVKM. The CDR3: CASSTTRGSYEQYF. The CDR3 bases are TGTGCCAGCAGTACCACTAGAGGTTCCTACGAGCAGTACTTC. Drawing the rest from reference TRBV28 and TRBJ2-7, the complete variable domain is DVKVTQSSRYLVKRTGEKVFLECVQDMDHENMFWYRQDPGLGLRLIYFSYDVKMKEKGDIPEGYSVSREKKERFSLILESASTNQTSMYLCASSTTRGSYEQYFGPGTRLTVT.

This clonotype was detected a few times. This sequence joins TRBV28 and TRBJ2-7; D may be TRBD2 (5 bases). V was shortened by 5 bases and J by 4 bases, with 18 bases between the two germline ends. This CDR3 has 15 amino acids. CDR1 and CDR2 from the germline V gene are MDHEN and SYDVKM. CDR3 bases: TGTGCCAGCAGTCCATTTAAAGGCGGAGGATACGAGCAGTACTTC. Protein: CASSPFKGGGYEQYF.

This clonotype was detected many times. The V and J genes are TRBV11-2 and TRBJ1-1, with 7 bases aligning to TRBD1. The ends lost 5 bases at V and 2 bases at J; junction bases unmatched: 8. Germline loops: CDR1 SGHAT, CDR2 FQNNGV. CDR3 length: 15 amino acids. The CDR3 DNA reads as TGTGCCAGCAGCAGGCGAGAGGGGGCTAACACTGAAGCTTTCTTT. As protein: CASSRREGANTEAFF.

For the CDR3, the DNA is TGTGCCAGCAGTTCTCGGGATTCACCTTCCACCGGGGAGCTGTTTTTT. Translation gives CASSSRDSPSTGELFF. This chain connects TRBV12-3 or TRBV12-4 to TRBJ2-2, with D tentatively TRBD2 (5 bases). Trimming left V 4 bases short and J 4 bases short, with 16 bases between. The CDR3 covers 16 residues.

This chain links TRBV5-1 with TRBJ2-1; D is possibly TRBD2 (6 bases). V dropped 0 bases and J dropped 2 bases, with 12 bases sitting between them. CDR3 size: 16 residues. CDR1 is SGHRS and CDR2 is YFSETQ in the germline V gene. This chain's CDR3 is CASSLDPSVAYNEQFF. In DNA, the CDR3 is TGCGCCAGCAGCTTGGATCCTAGCGTTGCCTACAATGAGCAGTTCTTC.

This clonotype came up many times. The chain uses TRBV7-9 and TRBJ1-4, with a possible D match to TRBD1 (5 bases). V lost 5 bases to trimming and J lost 6 bases, with 16 bases between them. CDR1 SEHNR and CDR2 FQNEAQ come from the germline V gene (reference sequence). The CDR3 loop spans 15 amino acids. The CDR3 loop is CASSPPGGGDEKLFF. Here the CDR3 DNA reads TGTGCCAGCAGCCCGCCGGGGGGGGGGGATGAAAAACTGTTTTTT.

This clonotype occurred a few times. The J gene is TRBJ2-7, the V gene TRBV15; 11 nucleotides agree with TRBD2. The ends lost 1 base at V and 4 bases at J; junction bases unmatched: 3. The CDR3 extends over 15 amino acids. Germline CDR1 reads LNHNV; CDR2 reads YYDKDF (reference sequence). In DNA, the CDR3 is TGTGCCACCAGCAGAGTACTAGCGGGAGATTACGAGCAGTACTTC. Residues: CATSRVLAGDYEQYF.

The V gene is TRBV6-8, the J gene TRBJ1-5, with D possibly TRBD1 on 5 matching bases. V lost 2 bases and J 7 bases, leaving 9 bases between the germline ends. CDR1 MNHGY and CDR2 SAAAGT come from the germline V gene. The CDR3 is 13 residues long. The CDR3 is CASSYGGSQPQHF. The CDR3 DNA reads TGTGCCAGCAGTTACGGGGGAAGCCAGCCCCAGCATTTT.